This TCR beta chain was sequenced for a study of T cells in localized non-small cell lung cancer. Study results and limitations: The study detected a median roughly 57 of the top 100 tumor clones in adjacent lung. As only one tumor region underwent sequencing, heterogeneity remains possible. Uninvolved adjacent lung had the highest recorded T cell clonality, with tumor below it.

This clone was observed a few times. Its specificity is unknown. Method: immunoSEQ multiplex PCR; TCRdb's copy keeps in-frame clones and lacks some. The sample includes about 2,800 clones, roughly 23% of them seen just once. Germline assignment: CDR1 SGHNT and CDR2 YENEEA. Deletions cut 1 base from V and 3 bases from J, with 10 bases between. The CDR3 is 14 amino acids. It was adjacent lung free of atypia that was taken, at least 2 cm from the tumor margin. Sequencing was performed on normal lung tissue next to the tumor, taken before any cancer treatment. The chain is built from TRBV11-3 and TRBJ2-7; either TRBD1 or TRBD2 may supply D (5 bases each). The clonotype was recovered from a male donor older than 55 with stage II lung adenocarcinoma. The CDR3 nucleotides are TGTGCCAGCAGCTTAGTATATGGGGGCTACGAGCAGTACTTC. Its translation: CASSLVYGGYEQYF.